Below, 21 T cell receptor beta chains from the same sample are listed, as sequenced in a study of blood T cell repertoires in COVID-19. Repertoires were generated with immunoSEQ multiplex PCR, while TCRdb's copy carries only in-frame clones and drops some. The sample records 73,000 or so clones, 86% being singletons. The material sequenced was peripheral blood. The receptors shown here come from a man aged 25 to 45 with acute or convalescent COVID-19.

CDR3 sequence (DNA): TGTGCCAGCAGCTCCCCCGGGAGTCAGCAGTTCTTC. It translates to CASSSPGSQQFF. The chain combines TRBV7-3 with TRBJ2-1, with a weak D call TRBD2 (6 bases). Trimming shortened V by 4 bases and J by 11 bases, and 12 bases separated the two germline ends. The CDR3 loop spans 12 amino acids. CDR1 is SGHTA, CDR2 FQGTGA, per germline.

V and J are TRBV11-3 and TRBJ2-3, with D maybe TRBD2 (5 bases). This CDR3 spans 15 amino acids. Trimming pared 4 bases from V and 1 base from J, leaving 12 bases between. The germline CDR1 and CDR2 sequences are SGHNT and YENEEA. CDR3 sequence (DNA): TGTGCCAGCAGCTCGGGAAATCCGGGCACAGATACGCAGTATTTT. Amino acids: CASSSGNPGTDTQYF.

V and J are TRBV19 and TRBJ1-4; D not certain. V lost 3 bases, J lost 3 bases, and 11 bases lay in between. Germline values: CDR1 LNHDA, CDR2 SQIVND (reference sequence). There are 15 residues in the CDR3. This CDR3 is CASSIRYSSNEKLFF. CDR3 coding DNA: TGTGCCAGTAGTATTAGGTACAGCTCTAATGAAAAACTGTTTTTT.

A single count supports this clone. The CDR3 sequence: CASSPSLAYEQFF. In nucleotides, the CDR3 is TGTGCCAGCAGCCCGTCTTTGGCCTATGAGCAGTTCTTC. The rearrangement uses TRBV6-5 and TRBJ2-1; D uncertain. The CDR3 is made up of 13 amino acids. V dropped 6 bases and J dropped 8 bases, with 14 bases sitting between them. The germline CDR1 and CDR2 sequences are MNHEY and SVGAGI.

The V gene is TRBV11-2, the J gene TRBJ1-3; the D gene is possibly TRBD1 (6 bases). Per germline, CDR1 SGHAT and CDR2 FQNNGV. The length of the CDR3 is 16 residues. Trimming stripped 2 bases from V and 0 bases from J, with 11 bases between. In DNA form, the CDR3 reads TGTGCCAGCAGCTTATCACAAGGGGGCTCTGGAAACACCATATATTTT. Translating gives CASSLSQGGSGNTIYF.

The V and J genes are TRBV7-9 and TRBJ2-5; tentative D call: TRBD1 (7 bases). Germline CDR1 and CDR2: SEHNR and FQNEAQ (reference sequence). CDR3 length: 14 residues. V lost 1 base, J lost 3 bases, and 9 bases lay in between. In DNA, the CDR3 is TGTGCCAGCAGCTTAGGCGGGACAGAAGAGACCCAGTACTTC. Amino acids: CASSLGGTEETQYF.

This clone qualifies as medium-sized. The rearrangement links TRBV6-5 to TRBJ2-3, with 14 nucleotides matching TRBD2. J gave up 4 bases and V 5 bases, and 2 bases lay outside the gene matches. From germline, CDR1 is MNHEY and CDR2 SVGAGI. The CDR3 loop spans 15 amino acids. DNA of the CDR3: TGTGCCAGCAGTCGACTAGCGGGAGGGCCAGATACGCAGTATTTT. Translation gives CASSRLAGGPDTQYF.

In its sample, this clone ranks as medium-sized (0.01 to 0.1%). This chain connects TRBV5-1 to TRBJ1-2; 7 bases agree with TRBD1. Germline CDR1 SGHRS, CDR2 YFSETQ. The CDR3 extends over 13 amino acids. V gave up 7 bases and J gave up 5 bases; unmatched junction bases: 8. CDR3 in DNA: TGCGCCAGCGGAGGGACAGTAGTTTATGGCTACACCTTC. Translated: CASGGTVVYGYTF.

Here the CDR3 DNA reads TGTGCCAGTAGTCTAAGGACAGTCTGCCGGACGGAGCCCCAGCATTTT. Protein: CASSLRTVCRTEPQHF. The chain has TRBV19 and TRBJ1-5; tentatively, D is TRBD1 (6 bases). Germline lookup yields CDR1 LNHDA and CDR2 SQIVND (reference sequence). The CDR3 extends over 16 amino acids. Deletions cut 5 bases from V and 8 bases from J, with 22 bases between.

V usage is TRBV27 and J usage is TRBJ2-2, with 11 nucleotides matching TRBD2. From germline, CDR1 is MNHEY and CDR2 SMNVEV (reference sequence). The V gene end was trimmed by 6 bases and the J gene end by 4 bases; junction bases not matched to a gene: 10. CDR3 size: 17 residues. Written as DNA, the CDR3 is TGTGCCAGCAGCCGGGGGATAGCGGGAGGGGTCACCGGGGAGCTGTTTTTT. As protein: CASSRGIAGGVTGELFF.

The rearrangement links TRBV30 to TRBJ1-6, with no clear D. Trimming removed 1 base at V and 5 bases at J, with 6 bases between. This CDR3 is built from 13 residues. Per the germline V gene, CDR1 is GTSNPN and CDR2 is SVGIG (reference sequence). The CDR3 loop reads CAWSEHNNSPLHF. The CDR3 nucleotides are TGTGCCTGGAGTGAACATAATAATTCACCCCTCCACTTT.

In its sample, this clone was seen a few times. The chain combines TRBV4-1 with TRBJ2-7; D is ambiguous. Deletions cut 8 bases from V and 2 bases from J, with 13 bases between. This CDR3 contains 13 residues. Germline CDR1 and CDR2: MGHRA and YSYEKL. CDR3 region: CASAAVGAYEQYF. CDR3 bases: TGCGCCAGCGCGGCAGTGGGTGCCTACGAGCAGTACTTC.

The CDR3 sequence is CASRSGKETQYF. The CDR3 bases are TGTGCCAGCAGAAGCGGAAAAGAGACCCAGTACTTC. The gene calls are TRBV5-4 and TRBJ2-5; D possibly corresponds to TRBD2 (5 bases). V lost 5 bases, J lost 3 bases, and 8 bases lay in between. Germline CDR1 is SGHNT and CDR2 is YYREEE (reference sequence). CDR3 length: 12 residues.

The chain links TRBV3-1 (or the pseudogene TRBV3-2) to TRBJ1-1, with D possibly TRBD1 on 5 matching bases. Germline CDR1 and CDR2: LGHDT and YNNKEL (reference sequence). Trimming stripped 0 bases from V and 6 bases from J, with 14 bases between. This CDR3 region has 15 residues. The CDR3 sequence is CASSQDGRRGAEAFF. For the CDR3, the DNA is TGTGCCAGCAGCCAAGATGGGAGGCGGGGGGCTGAAGCTTTCTTT.

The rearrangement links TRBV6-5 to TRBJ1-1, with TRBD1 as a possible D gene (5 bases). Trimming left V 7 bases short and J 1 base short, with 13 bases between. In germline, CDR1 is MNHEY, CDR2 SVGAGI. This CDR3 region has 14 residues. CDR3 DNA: TGTGCCAGCATTCTGGGGCGCCCGAACACTGAAGCTTTCTTT. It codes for CASILGRPNTEAFF.

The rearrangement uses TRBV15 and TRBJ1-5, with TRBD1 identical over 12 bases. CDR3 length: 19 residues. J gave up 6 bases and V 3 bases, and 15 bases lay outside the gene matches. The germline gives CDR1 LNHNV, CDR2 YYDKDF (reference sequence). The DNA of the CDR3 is TGTGCCACCAGCAGGATCCGGGACAGGGGGCTTAAGGGGAGTCAGCCCCAGCATTTT. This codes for CATSRIRDRGLKGSQPQHF.

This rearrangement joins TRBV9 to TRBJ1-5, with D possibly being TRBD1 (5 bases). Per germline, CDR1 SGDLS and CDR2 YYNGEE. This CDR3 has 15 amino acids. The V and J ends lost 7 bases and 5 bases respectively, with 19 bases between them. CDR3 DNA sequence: TGTGCCAGCCCTCCTGGGGGGGACCGGTATCAGCCCCAGCATTTT. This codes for CASPPGGDRYQPQHF.

In DNA form, the CDR3 reads TGTGCCAGTTTTCGATCCAGATCCAGCCCCGGGCCGGGGGGATATGGCTACACCTTC. Protein sequence: CASFRSRSSPGPGGYGYTF. V is TRBV19 and J is TRBJ1-2; the D gene is possibly TRBD1 (5 bases). CDR3 length equals 19 residues. Germline-derived CDR1 and CDR2 are LNHDA and SQIVND (reference sequence). Trimming stripped 8 bases from V and 5 bases from J, with 33 bases between.

CDR3 protein: CASSPPRAGDTGELFF. The CDR3 DNA reads as TGTGCCAGCAGTCCCCCCAGAGCGGGAGATACCGGGGAGCTGTTTTTT. The J gene is TRBJ2-2, the V gene TRBV27; TRBD2 matches at 8 bases. CDR1 and CDR2 (germline): MNHEY, SMNVEV (reference sequence). V was pared by 5 bases and J by 5 bases, with 10 bases of the junction left unmatched. The CDR3 spans 16 residues.

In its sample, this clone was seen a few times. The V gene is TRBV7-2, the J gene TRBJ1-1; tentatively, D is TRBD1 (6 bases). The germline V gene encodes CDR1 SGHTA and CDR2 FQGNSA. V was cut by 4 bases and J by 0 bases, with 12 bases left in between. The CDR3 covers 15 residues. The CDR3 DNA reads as TGTGCCAGCAGCTCGGGACAACCCATGAACACTGAAGCTTTCTTT. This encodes CASSSGQPMNTEAFF.

The CDR3 nucleotides are TGCAGCGTTGACGGGGCGGAGGGAGCGGACACAGATACGCAGTATTTT. This gives the protein CSVDGAEGADTDTQYF. This chain links TRBV29-1 with TRBJ2-3, with D possibly being TRBD2 (6 bases). V dropped 3 bases and J dropped 2 bases, with 18 bases sitting between them. Germline V CDR1 and CDR2: SQVTM, ANQGSEA. The CDR3 totals 16 residues.